The entry that follows covers one T cell receptor beta chain sequence. Its antigen is still unknown. In germline, CDR1 is SGHTA, CDR2 FQGNSA. The CDR3 contains 12 residues. Unmatched junction bases numbered 3, after V lost 5 bases and J lost 7 bases. Here immunoSEQ multiplex PCR was the method, and the copy in TCRdb shows in-frame clones only, minus some. The sample carries about 19,000 clones, roughly 71% recorded once. The data were taken from a study of OX40 agonist ivuxolimab in advanced cancers. Study summary: Patients were infused with ivuxolimab every 2 weeks at 0.01 to 10 mg/kg. Study-wide points: The CD4+ and CD8+ T cells in the blood had expanded clonally by week 6 at 0.1 to 3.0 mg/kg. On average, CD8+ T cells showed a greater number of expanded clones than CD4+. Determination of antigen specificity was not performed for the expanded peripheral T cells.

This chain uses TRBV7-2 with TRBJ2-7; 9 positions match TRBD1. The sample was CD4+ or CD8+ T cells sorted from blood, taken in a trial of the OX40 agonist ivuxolimab. The clonotype was recovered from an adult with an advanced solid tumor such as melanoma, head and neck, liver or kidney cancer. Here the CDR3 DNA reads TGTGCCAGCAGCCAAGGGACAGGGGAGCAGTACTTC. Its translation: CASSQGTGEQYF.